The 30 T cell receptor beta chains below were found in one sample sequenced in a study of a mutant IDH1 vaccine in newly diagnosed glioma. These receptors lack a known antigen. The time point: week 5, during vaccination. With topical imiquimod, each dose of the vaccine consisted of 300 ug of mutant IDH1 20-mer peptide. Produced via immunoSEQ multiplex PCR; TCRdb's table is partial and in-frame only. The table includes about 56,000 clones, about nine tenths detected once. This specimen was PBMCs, taken from a glioma patient whose treatment included an IDH1 peptide vaccine. Source of these receptors: a middle-aged woman with glioma.

This clone came up once. This chain uses TRBV6-5 with TRBJ2-7, with 8 bases lining up with TRBD1. CDR3 length: 16 amino acids. Per the germline V gene, CDR1 is MNHEY and CDR2 is SVGAGI. V gave up 0 bases and J gave up 4 bases; unmatched junction bases: 8. The CDR3 DNA reads as TGTGCCAGCAGTTACTCGGTGACAGGGGTAGCATACGAGCAGTACTTC. The encoded protein is CASSYSVTGVAYEQYF.

The chain has TRBV5-1 and TRBJ2-1; 7 bases are a match to TRBD2. The length of the CDR3 is 18 residues. Germline V gene sequence: CDR1 SGHRS, CDR2 YFSETQ. The ends lost 0 bases at V and 1 base at J; junction bases unmatched: 10. Here the CDR3 DNA reads TGCGCCAGCAGCTTGGCGCCGACTAGCACGGTTTCCTACAATGAGCAGTTCTTC. Translation: CASSLAPTSTVSYNEQFF.

This clone is a singleton in its sample. Here the CDR3 reads CASSLFRQVTGELFF. CDR3 coding DNA: TGTGCCAGCAGCTTATTCCGGCAGGTCACCGGGGAGCTGTTTTTT. This chain connects TRBV7-2 to TRBJ2-2; D is undetermined. The V gene lost 2 bases and the J gene lost 4 bases, with 11 bases spanning the gap. The germline V gene has CDR1 SGHTA and CDR2 FQGNSA. The CDR3 loop spans 15 amino acids.

The chain is built from TRBV6-5 and TRBJ1-1, with D hard to call. V was shortened by 5 bases and J by 1 base, with 14 bases between the two germline ends. The CDR3 sequence is 15 residues long. Germline values: CDR1 MNHEY, CDR2 SVGAGI. Written as DNA, the CDR3 is TGTGCCAGCAGTCCATTCTCGTGGGAGAACACTGAAGCTTTCTTT. Translated: CASSPFSWENTEAFF.

V usage is TRBV25-1 and J usage is TRBJ2-2; TRBD2 aligns across 11 bases. The CDR3 spans 16 residues. The V gene's germline CDR1 is MGHDK and CDR2 SYGVNS. J gave up 4 bases and V 1 base, and 2 bases lay outside the gene matches. CDR3 sequence (DNA): TGTGCCAGCAGTGAATCGGGGACTAGCGGCACCGGGGAGCTGTTTTTT. Translated: CASSESGTSGTGELFF.

The chain has TRBV5-8 and TRBJ2-1; D call uncertain. Germline assignment: CDR1 SGHTS and CDR2 YDEGEE. Deletions cut 1 base from V and 4 bases from J, with 12 bases between. The CDR3 extends over 15 amino acids. The CDR3 loop is CASSLLEYLYNEQFF. Written as DNA, the CDR3 is TGTGCCAGCAGCTTGCTAGAATACCTTTACAATGAGCAGTTCTTC.

This clone appeared a single time. The chain carries TRBV5-4 and TRBJ2-3, with 8 bases that match TRBD2. After removal of 4 bases from V and 1 base from J, the junction contained 11 bases not matched to a gene. CDR1 is SGHNT, CDR2 YYREEE, per germline (reference sequence). The CDR3 consists of 17 residues. Written as DNA, the CDR3 is TGTGCCAGCAGCCCGATGAGCGGGGGCGGCCGCACAGATACGCAGTATTTT. Amino acid sequence: CASSPMSGGGRTDTQYF.

The chain couples TRBV11-3 to TRBJ2-3; D not certain. Germline CDR1 is SGHNT and CDR2 is YENEEA. Trimming cost V 0 bases and J 5 bases, with 3 bases left between them. There are 12 residues in the CDR3. CDR3 region: CASSLEKDTQYF. For the CDR3, the DNA is TGTGCCAGCAGCTTAGAGAAAGATACGCAGTATTTT.

The chain is built from TRBV6-1 and TRBJ1-2, with TRBD1 as a possible D gene (6 bases). The ends were cut back, 6 bases at V and 7 bases at J, with 15 bases in the middle. CDR3 size: 13 residues. In germline, CDR1 is MNHNS, CDR2 SASEGT. CDR3 nucleotide sequence: TGTGCCAGCAGAACCACAGGGTATGGTGGCTACACCTTC. This codes for CASRTTGYGGYTF.

This rearrangement joins TRBV14 to TRBJ1-6; D is possibly TRBD1 (6 bases). From germline, CDR1 is SGHDN and CDR2 FVKESK. This CDR3 is built from 15 residues. V dropped 5 bases and J dropped 7 bases, with 15 bases sitting between them. The CDR3 DNA is TGTGCCAGCAGCGGTCAGCAGGGGAGGAATTCACCCCTCCACTTT. It encodes CASSGQQGRNSPLHF.

The rearrangement uses TRBV5-1 and TRBJ2-2, with no clear D. The V end lost 2 bases, the J end lost 4 bases, and 6 bases lay between the germline ends. The germline CDR1 and CDR2 sequences are SGHRS and YFSETQ. This CDR3 has 13 residues. The CDR3 DNA reads TGCGCCAGCAGCTTTACTGTCACCGGGGAGCTGTTTTTT. As protein: CASSFTVTGELFF.

The genes are TRBV6-1 and TRBJ2-7; TRBD1 is a possible D gene (6 bases). The CDR3 totals 14 residues. The germline V gene encodes CDR1 MNHNS and CDR2 SASEGT. Between the trimmed V and J ends, which lost 5 bases and 1 base, there was a span of 12 bases. The CDR3 sequence is CASSIRTGSYEQYF. CDR3 coding DNA: TGTGCCAGCAGTATTCGCACAGGGTCCTACGAGCAGTACTTC.

V and J are TRBV6-5 and TRBJ1-6, with D unclear. The V end was cut by 8 bases, the J end by 10 bases, with 18 bases between. CDR1 is MNHEY and CDR2 is SVGAGI in the germline V gene. The CDR3 is 14 amino acids. CDR3 protein: CASRQGRGKSPLHF. The CDR3 DNA reads TGTGCCAGCCGCCAAGGACGGGGAAAATCACCCCTCCACTTT.

The J gene is TRBJ1-3, the V gene TRBV9, with 8 bases lining up with TRBD1. V shed 0 bases and J 2 bases; nucleotides not matched to a gene: 1. CDR3 length equals 15 residues. CDR1 and CDR2 (germline): SGDLS, YYNGEE. The CDR3 here is CASSVVGQAGNTIYF. CDR3 nucleotide sequence: TGTGCCAGCAGCGTAGTGGGACAGGCTGGAAACACCATATATTTT.

The rearrangement links TRBV6-1 to TRBJ1-5, with no clear D. V lost 2 bases and J 0 bases, leaving 14 bases between the germline ends. Per the germline V gene, CDR1 is MNHNS and CDR2 is SASEGT. There are 17 residues in the CDR3. The CDR3 region has the DNA TGTGCCAGCAGTGAAATCTTGGGATGGGATAGCAATCAGCCCCAGCATTTT. Translating it yields CASSEILGWDSNQPQHF.

This chain links TRBV5-1 with TRBJ1-1, with D perhaps matching TRBD1 (6 bases). Germline CDR1 is SGHRS and CDR2 is YFSETQ. CDR3 length: 13 residues. Trimming left V 3 bases short and J 5 bases short, with 11 bases between. DNA of the CDR3: TGCGCCAGCAGCTGGAAGACAGGAACTGAAGCTTTCTTT. This encodes CASSWKTGTEAFF.

The chain links TRBV4-1 to TRBJ2-1; 9 positions match TRBD2. Germline V gene lookup returns CDR1 MGHRA and CDR2 YSYEKL. The CDR3 is 17 amino acids. Trimming cost V 0 bases and J 0 bases; bases outside gene matches: 3. CDR3 in DNA: TGCGCCAGCAGCCAAGATAGCGGGAGTGCCTCCTACAATGAGCAGTTCTTC. This translates into CASSQDSGSASYNEQFF.

The chain couples TRBV11-2 to TRBJ2-4; TRBD2 is a possible D gene (5 bases). The CDR3 is 14 residues long. The V and J ends lost 5 bases and 7 bases respectively, with 15 bases between them. Germline V lookup: CDR1 SGHAT, CDR2 FQNNGV. DNA for the CDR3: TGTGCCAGCAGCGGAGGCCTTAGCTGGAACATTCAGTACTTC. Translating gives CASSGGLSWNIQYF.

The chain is built from TRBV5-6 and TRBJ1-6; 9 bases fit TRBD1. Germline assignment: CDR1 SGHDT and CDR2 YYEEEE. The CDR3 runs to 16 residues. V lost 0 bases and J lost 6; bases outside the gene matches: 4. CDR3 sequence (DNA): TGTGCCAGCAGCTTGGTCGGGACAGGGCCTAATTCACCCCTCCACTTT. Its translation: CASSLVGTGPNSPLHF.

This chain links TRBV2 with TRBJ1-2, with D possibly TRBD1 on 5 matching bases. Trimming removed 5 bases from V and 4 bases from J, with 14 bases in between. The CDR3 sequence is 14 residues long. Germline V gene data show CDR1 as SNHLY and CDR2 as FYNNEI. For the CDR3, the DNA is TGTGCCAGCAGTTCGGGACCACTTTTCTATGGCTACACCTTC. Its translation: CASSSGPLFYGYTF.

This chain joins TRBV7-8 and TRBJ1-1; TRBD1 matches at 8 bases. The CDR3 covers 15 residues. V gave up 1 base and J gave up 5 bases; unmatched junction bases: 6. CDR1 and CDR2 from the germline V gene are SGHVS and FQNEAQ. As DNA, the CDR3 is TGTGCCAGCAGCTTAGTCGCAGGGGGCGATACTGAAGCTTTCTTT. Amino acids: CASSLVAGGDTEAFF. Based on the CDR3 plus reference TRBV7-8 and TRBJ1-1, the full variable domain is GAGVSQSPRYKVAKRGQDVALRCDPISGHVSLFWYQQALGQGPEFLTYFQNEAQLDKSGLPSDRFFAERPEGSVSTLKIQRTQQEDSAVYLCASSLVAGGDTEAFFGQGTRLTVV.

The chain is built from TRBV19 and TRBJ2-2; D not certain. Per germline, CDR1 LNHDA and CDR2 SQIVND (reference sequence). The CDR3 extends over 15 amino acids. V was clipped by 3 bases and J by 0 bases, with 8 bases between them. The CDR3 sequence: CASSIYGANTGELFF. CDR3 in DNA: TGTGCCAGTAGTATCTATGGGGCGAACACCGGGGAGCTGTTTTTT.

This chain links TRBV5-1 with TRBJ2-1, with 16 positions matching TRBD2. Germline V lookup: CDR1 SGHRS, CDR2 YFSETQ. Germline trimming cut 4 bases from V and 10 bases from J; bases unmatched to any gene: 8. This CDR3 region has 16 residues. Here the CDR3 reads CASSPGTSGGGREQFF. CDR3 bases: TGCGCCAGCAGCCCCGGGACTAGCGGGGGGGGTAGGGAGCAGTTCTTC.

The genes are TRBV7-9 and TRBJ2-3; D gene unclear. Trimming pared 3 bases from V and 2 bases from J, leaving 9 bases between. This CDR3 has 14 residues. The germline CDR1 and CDR2 sequences are SEHNR and FQNEAQ (reference sequence). The CDR3 nucleotides are TGTGCCAGCAGCTTCAAGATCAACACAGATACGCAGTATTTT. Protein sequence: CASSFKINTDTQYF.

The J gene is TRBJ2-3, the V gene TRBV10-3; perhaps TRBD2 as D (5 bases). The CDR3 loop spans 14 amino acids. Germline V gives CDR1 ENHRY, CDR2 SYGVKD. V was pared by 0 bases and J by 1 base, with 5 bases between. As DNA, the CDR3 is TGTGCCATCAGTGAGTCGAGGGGCACAGATACGCAGTATTTT. The encoded protein is CAISESRGTDTQYF.

The chain carries TRBV7-2 and TRBJ1-1, with a weak D call TRBD1 (5 bases). V was clipped by 2 bases and J by 4 bases, with 17 bases between them. The germline gives CDR1 SGHTA, CDR2 FQGNSA. This CDR3 spans 16 amino acids. CDR3 nucleotide sequence: TGTGCCAGCAGCTTATCTGGGGCCGCGGCAGGCACTGAAGCTTTCTTT. As protein: CASSLSGAAAGTEAFF.

DNA of the CDR3: TGTGCCAGCAGCGTAGGGGCGGGGGGGACCTACGAGCAGTACTTC. This codes for CASSVGAGGTYEQYF. This sequence joins TRBV9 and TRBJ2-7; 9 bases match TRBD2. The CDR3 length is 15 residues. With 0 bases clipped from V and 2 bases from J, the junction kept 3 bases outside the gene matches. Germline CDR1 SGDLS, CDR2 YYNGEE. Together with reference TRBV9 and TRBJ2-7, the CDR3 gives the full variable domain: DSGVTQTPKHLITATGQRVTLRCSPRSGDLSVYWYQQSLDQGLQFLIQYYNGEERAKGNILERFSAQQFPDLHSELNLSSLELGDSALYFCASSVGAGGTYEQYFGPGTRLTVT.

The V gene is TRBV27, the J gene TRBJ1-1, with TRBD1 as a possible D gene (5 bases). Trimming pared 4 bases from V and 3 bases from J, leaving 15 bases between. CDR1 is MNHEY, CDR2 SMNVEV, per germline (reference sequence). The CDR3 has 15 residues. The CDR3 DNA sequence: TGTGCCAGCAGTTCGGTTAGGGGTCCCCACACTGAAGCTTTCTTT. Encoded protein: CASSSVRGPHTEAFF.

The rearrangement joins TRBV7-9 to TRBJ2-1; D perhaps matches TRBD2 (6 bases). Trimming left V 3 bases short and J 4 bases short, with 13 bases between. The CDR3 has 15 amino acids. Per the germline V gene, CDR1 is SEHNR and CDR2 is FQNEAQ (reference sequence). CDR3 sequence reads: CASSFAGSLYNEQFF. In DNA, the CDR3 is TGTGCCAGCAGCTTCGCGGGGTCGCTTTACAATGAGCAGTTCTTC.

This clone has just one count. The J gene is TRBJ2-3, the V gene TRBV2, with 13 bases identical to TRBD2. V trimming: 6 bases; J trimming: 4 bases; junction bases outside the gene matches: 4. The CDR3 covers 15 residues. Per germline, CDR1 SNHLY and CDR2 FYNNEI. CDR3 in DNA: TGTGCCAGCAGCGGGACTAGCGGGATCGCAGATACGCAGTATTTT. Residues: CASSGTSGIADTQYF. Complete variable domain (other parts from reference TRBV2 and TRBJ2-3): EPEVTQTPSHQVTQMGQEVILRCVPISNHLYFYWYRQILGQKVEFLVSFYNNEISEKSEIFDDQFSVERPDGSNFTLKIRSTKLEDSAMYFCASSGTSGIADTQYFGPGTRLTVL.